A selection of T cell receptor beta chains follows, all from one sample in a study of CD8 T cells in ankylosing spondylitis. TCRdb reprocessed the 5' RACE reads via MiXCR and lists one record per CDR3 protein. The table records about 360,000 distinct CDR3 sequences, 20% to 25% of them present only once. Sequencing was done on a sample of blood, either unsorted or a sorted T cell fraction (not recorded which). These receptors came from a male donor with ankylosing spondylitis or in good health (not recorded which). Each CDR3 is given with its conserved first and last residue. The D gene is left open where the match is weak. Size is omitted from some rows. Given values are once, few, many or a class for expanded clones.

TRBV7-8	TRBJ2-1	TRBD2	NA	TGTGCCAGCAGCTTAAATCTTGGGGGGGCCTACAATGAGCAGTTCTTC	CASSLNLGGAYNEQFF
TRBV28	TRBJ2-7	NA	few	TGTGCCAGCAGTCCCGTTGGACAAACCTACGAGCAGTACTTC	CASSPVGQTYEQYF
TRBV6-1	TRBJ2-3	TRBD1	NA	TGTGCCAGCAGCTCCGGGACAGGACGCACAGATACGCAGTATTTT	CASSSGTGRTDTQYF
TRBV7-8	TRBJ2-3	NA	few	TGTGCCAGCAGCTTAATGGCAGGGAGTATAGATACGCAGTATTTT	CASSLMAGSIDTQYF
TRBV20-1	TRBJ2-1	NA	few	TGCAGTGCTAGAGATGAAAGGCACCTTATCTTCAATGAGCAGTTCTTC	CSARDERHLIFNEQFF
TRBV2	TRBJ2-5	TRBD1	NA	TGTGCCAGCAGACTCCCGGACAGGGGGGCCCAGTACTTC	CASRLPDRGAQYF
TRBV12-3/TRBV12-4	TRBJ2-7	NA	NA	TGTGCCGTCCGGAGGGGCTACGAGCAGTACTTC	CAVRRGYEQYF
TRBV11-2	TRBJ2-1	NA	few	TGTGCCAGCAGCTTAGATCTGGCCGGGTACAATGAGCAGTTCTTC	CASSLDLAGYNEQFF
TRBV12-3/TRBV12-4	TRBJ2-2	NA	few	TGTGCCAGCGTTTTGCGGCTCTCCGGGGAGCTGTTTTTT	CASVLRLSGELFF
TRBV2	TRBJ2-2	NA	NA	TGTGCCAGCAGTGAGCCCTGGCTAGCAGGGAGCACCGGGGAGCTGTTTTTT	CASSEPWLAGSTGELFF
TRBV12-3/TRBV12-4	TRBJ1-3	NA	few	TGTGCCAGCACCCCACTCAAGAAGGTTGGAAACACCATATATTTT	CASTPLKKVGNTIYF
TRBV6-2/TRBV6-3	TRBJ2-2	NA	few	TGTGCCAGCAGACCCAGACGGATGAACACCGGGGAGCTGTTTTTT	CASRPRRMNTGELFF
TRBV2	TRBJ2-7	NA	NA	TGTGCCAGCAGTGGAGGACAGCTTTACGAGCAGTACTTC	CASSGGQLYEQYF
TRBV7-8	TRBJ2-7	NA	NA	TGTGCCAGCAGCTTATATCCGGATCCGGGGTGGGGGTCCTACGAGCAGTACTTC	CASSLYPDPGWGSYEQYF
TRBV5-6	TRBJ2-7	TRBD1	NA	TGTGCCAGCAGCCCCATGACTACGGGACAGGGCTCCTACGAGCAGTACTTC	CASSPMTTGQGSYEQYF
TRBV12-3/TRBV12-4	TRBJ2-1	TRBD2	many	TGTGCCAGCAACCCTAGCGGGGGCTTTGTTGAGCAGTTCTTC	CASNPSGGFVEQFF
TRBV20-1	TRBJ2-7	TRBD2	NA	TGCAGTGCTAGGCGGCTAGCGGGGGAGTCCTACGAGCAGTACTTC	CSARRLAGESYEQYF
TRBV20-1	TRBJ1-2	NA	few	TGCAGTGCCTCCCCGGGCCAGGCCCTATATGGCTACACCTTC	CSASPGQALYGYTF
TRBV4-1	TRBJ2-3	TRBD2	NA	TGCGCCAGCAGCCCCCGCGGCGGGGGAAGTACAGATACGCAGTATTTT	CASSPRGGGSTDTQYF
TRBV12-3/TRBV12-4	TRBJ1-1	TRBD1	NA	TGTGCCAGCAGAAACTACAGGGGAGGTAACACTGAAGCTTTCTTT	CASRNYRGGNTEAFF
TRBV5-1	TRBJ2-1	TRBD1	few	TGCGCCAGCAGCTGGGGACAGAGCTCCTACAATGAGCAGTTCTTC	CASSWGQSSYNEQFF
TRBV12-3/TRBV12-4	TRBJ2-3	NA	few	TGTGCCAGCAGCCCCCACGGGGGATGGGGAGCAGATACGCAGTATTTT	CASSPHGGWGADTQYF
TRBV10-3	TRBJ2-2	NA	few	TGTGCCATCACGAGGGCTCGAGGCGGGGAGCTGTTTTTT	CAITRARGGELFF
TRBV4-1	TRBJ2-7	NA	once	TGCGCCAGCAGCCAAGATGCGGACCACTACGAGCAGTACTTC	CASSQDADHYEQYF
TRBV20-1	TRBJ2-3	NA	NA	TGCAGTGCACTAGTTGTCTTAGATACGCAGTATTTT	CSALVVLDTQYF
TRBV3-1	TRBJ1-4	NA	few	TGTGCCAGCAGCCGGGACTCCTATGAAAAACTGTTTTTT	CASSRDSYEKLFF
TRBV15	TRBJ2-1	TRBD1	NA	TGTGCCACCAGCACAAGGACAGGGTTGAGCAATGAGCAGTTCTTC	CATSTRTGLSNEQFF
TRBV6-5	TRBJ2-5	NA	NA	TGTGCCAGCAGTTACCCCCCGGTTGAGACCCAGTACTTC	CASSYPPVETQYF
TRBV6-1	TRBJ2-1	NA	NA	TGTGCCAGCAGAGGACCCGGGACCAATGAGCAGTTCTTC	CASRGPGTNEQFF
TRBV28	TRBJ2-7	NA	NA	TGTGCCAGCAGTTTACCGACATACGAGCAGTACTTC	CASSLPTYEQYF
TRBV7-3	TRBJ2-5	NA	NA	TGTGCCAGCAGCTTTCGAAGGGTGAGGGAAGAGACCCAGTACTTC	CASSFRRVREETQYF
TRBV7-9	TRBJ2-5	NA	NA	TGTGCCAGCAGCAATACGACTGAAGGGGGAGAGACCCAGTACTTC	CASSNTTEGGETQYF
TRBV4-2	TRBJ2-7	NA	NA	TGTGCCAGCAGCCAAGATATCAACGAGCAGTACTTC	CASSQDINEQYF
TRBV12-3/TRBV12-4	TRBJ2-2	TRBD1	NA	TGTGCCAGCAGACCAAACAGGGGGCTTAACACCGGGGAGCTGTTTTTT	CASRPNRGLNTGELFF
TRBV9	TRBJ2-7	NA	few	TGTGCCAGCAGCGTTGGGGGCCTTCTAGAGGAGCAGTACTTC	CASSVGGLLEEQYF
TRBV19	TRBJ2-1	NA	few	TGTGCCAGTAGTATAGGTCTTAGCTCCTACAATGAGCAGTTCTTC	CASSIGLSSYNEQFF
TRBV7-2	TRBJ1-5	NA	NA	TGTGCCAGCAGCTTAGCAGGGGGGACGGGTCAGCCCCAGCATTTT	CASSLAGGTGQPQHF
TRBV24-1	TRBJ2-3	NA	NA	TGTGCCACCAGTGACGCGTATAGAGCCGTCGCAGATACGCAGTATTTT	CATSDAYRAVADTQYF
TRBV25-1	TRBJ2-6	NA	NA	TGTGCCAGCAGTGAATACAGGAACTCTGGGGCCAACGTCCTGACTTTC	CASSEYRNSGANVLTF
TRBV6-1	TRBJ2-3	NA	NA	TGTGCCAGCAGTGAATACCTTCGGGGGTCGGGGGATACGCAGTATTTT	CASSEYLRGSGDTQYF